Following are 2 T cell receptor beta chains from one sample sequenced in a study of PD-1 blockade in classical Hodgkin lymphoma. Time point described: cycle 4 day 1 (C4D1), after about 6 weeks of nivolumab. There was relapse after autologous stem cell transplantation in every patient, and there was variation in brentuximab vedotin exposure. Some clones are missing from TCRdb's copy, which holds only in-frame ones; the method was immunoSEQ multiplex PCR. The sample has 25,000 to 35,000 clones; around four fifths are singletons. The sequencing used peripheral blood mononuclear cells (PBMCs), collected before the fourth cycle of nivolumab. Receptors originate from a human donor with classical Hodgkin lymphoma.

The chain carries TRBV28 and TRBJ2-1; 8 bases match TRBD2. This CDR3 has 15 residues. Germline CDR1 MDHEN, CDR2 SYDVKM. With 4 bases clipped from V and 2 bases from J, the junction kept 4 bases outside the gene matches. CDR3 sequence (DNA): TGTGCCAGCAGTTCGAGTAGCGGGACCTACAATGAGCAGTTCTTC. This encodes CASSSSSGTYNEQFF.

The chain is built from TRBV6-5 and TRBJ2-1; D ambiguous. Germline values: CDR1 MNHEY, CDR2 SVGAGI. The CDR3 loop spans 12 amino acids. V was trimmed by 6 bases and J by 2 bases, leaving 5 bases between them. CDR3 sequence (DNA): TGTGCCAGCAGGGATGCCTACAATGAGCAGTTCTTC. Translating it yields CASRDAYNEQFF.